Given below is one T cell receptor beta chain in context. Antigen: not known. Germline CDR1 SQVTM, CDR2 ANQGSEA. The CDR3 has 13 amino acids. Deletions cut 5 bases from V and 2 bases from J, with 11 bases between. Next came a second PCR, run for about 6 to 11 cycles, which used a sample-barcoded 5' primer along with a J-beta primer mix. In TCRdb, the 5' RACE reads were re-called with MiXCR into one record per CDR3 protein. The sample contains fewer than 2 million distinct CDR3 sequences, about two fifths of which appear only once. The data are from a study of blood T cells in healthy people across ages. Notes on the study in general: Across samples, TCR beta diversity tracked strongly with naive T cell percentage.

Each donor was a healthy Caucasian individual from Russia, aged roughly 6 to 90. Donors gave around 10 milliliters of peripheral blood apiece. This TCR derives from a human donor in good health. The J gene is TRBJ2-3, the V gene TRBV29-1, with a possible D match to TRBD2 (6 bases). The specimen was blood. CDR3 sequence (DNA): TGCAGCGTTCAGGAGGGAGTCACAGATACGCAGTATTTT. Translation: CSVQEGVTDTQYF.